The 3 T cell receptor beta chains given below trace back to one sample, sequenced in a study of T-cell reconstitution after alpha-beta-depleted transplantation in children. TCRbeta library construction was performed incorporating unique molecular identifiers. Via MiXCR, TCRdb re-called the PCR reads, giving one row per CDR3 protein. The sample shows hundreds of thousands of distinct CDR3 sequences, around 16% of them seen only once. The source material was PBMCs, mostly from graft donor cells, sampled 360 days after TCRalphabeta/CD19-depleted stem cell transplant. The source is a boy younger than two who had a stem cell transplant for Wiskott-Aldrich syndrome, so the T cells may come from the graft donor.

This clonotype was counted only a few times. This chain links TRBV29-1 with TRBJ2-1; 8 nucleotides match TRBD2. The CDR3 is 14 amino acids. Trimming cost V 5 bases and J 8 bases; bases outside gene matches: 11. From germline, CDR1 is SQVTM and CDR2 ANQGSEA. The CDR3: CSVSAPPGRDEQFF. For the CDR3, the DNA is TGCAGCGTTTCCGCCCCCCCCGGGAGGGATGAGCAGTTCTTC.

This chain joins TRBV6-2 or TRBV6-3 and TRBJ2-3; 7 bases agree with TRBD1. Germline CDR1 MNHEY, CDR2 SVGEGT. The CDR3 extends over 17 amino acids. J was trimmed by 2 bases and V by 2 bases; bases with no gene match: 10. CDR3 nucleotide sequence: TGTGCCAGCAGTTACGATTCTAGGACAGGATTCACAGATACGCAGTATTTT. Protein product: CASSYDSRTGFTDTQYF.

This clonotype was observed a few times. The CDR3 DNA reads as TGTGCCAGCAGGGGACTAGCGGGAGCCTCCTACAATGAGCAGTTCTTC. Amino acids: CASRGLAGASYNEQFF. The chain joins TRBV2 to TRBJ2-1, with TRBD2 matching 14 bases. The ends lost 6 bases at V and 0 bases at J; junction bases unmatched: 1. The CDR3 totals 16 residues. Looked up from germline, CDR1 is SNHLY and CDR2 is FYNNEI.